This T cell receptor beta chain originates from a study of blood T cell repertoires in COVID-19. Using immunoSEQ multiplex PCR, the repertoire was profiled, and TCRdb retains in-frame clones only, with some absent. The sample consists of tens of thousands of clones, 70% to 90% of them appearing once. Per germline, CDR1 SGHAT and CDR2 FQDESV (reference sequence). This CDR3 has 15 amino acids. Points on this clone: Germline is not matched at one junction end, which may reflect a read error.

The sample comprised peripheral blood. The source is a human donor with active COVID-19. The donor label of this sample is uncertain. The rearrangement joins TRBV11-1 to TRBJ2-3, with 12 bases aligning to TRBD2. The CDR3 DNA sequence: TGTGCCAGCAGCCTAGCGGGGGGGCTGACAGATACGCAGTATTTT. This gives the protein CASSLAGGLTDTQYF.